The rows below give T cell receptor beta chains drawn from one sample of a study of blood T cell repertoires in COVID-19. TCRdb's copy holds only in-frame clones and misses some; the assay was immunoSEQ multiplex PCR. The sample shows 110,000 to 150,000 clones, about 86% of them seen only once. The sequenced sample consisted of peripheral blood. The origin of the receptors is a woman between 35 and 50 years old with acute or convalescent COVID-19. CDR3s include the opening cysteine and the closing phenylalanine or tryptophan. The D gene is left open where the match is weak. Size is stated for part of the rows, as once, few or many counts, or as a class when the clone is expanded.

J,V,D,size,DNA,CDR3
TRBJ1-2,TRBV6-1,-,-,TGTGCCAGCAGTGAAGGACAGGCCTATGGCTACACCTTC,CASSEGQAYGYTF
TRBJ2-5,TRBV28,TRBD1,-,TGTGCCAGCAGTGATGACAGGGGGAATCAAGAGACCCAGTACTTC,CASSDDRGNQETQYF
TRBJ2-7,TRBV2,-,-,TGTGCCAGCAGGGTACAGGGTTTGGGATACGAGCAGTACTTC,CASRVQGLGYEQYF
TRBJ2-2,TRBV27,-,-,TGTGCCAGCAGCCCTTCGGCAGCAGGTGGGGAGCTGTTTTTT,CASSPSAAGGELFF
TRBJ2-1,TRBV4-3,-,-,TGCGCCAGCAGCCAAGGAGGGATGCGCGGGGGCCCTTACAATGAGCAGTTCTTC,CASSQGGMRGGPYNEQFF
TRBJ1-6,TRBV7-9,TRBD1,few,TGTGCCAGCAGCCTTTGGACAGGGGAGGCACCCCTCCACTTT,CASSLWTGEAPLHF
TRBJ2-4,TRBV20-1,TRBD2,-,TGCAGTGCTAGTAGCGGGGGCTTCTTAAACATTCAGTACTTC,CSASSGGFLNIQYF
TRBJ1-5,TRBV15,-,once,TGTGCCACCAGCAGAGATCGGGGGGCTCAGCAGCCCCAGCATTTT,CATSRDRGAQQPQHF
TRBJ2-3,TRBV5-6,-,-,TGTGCCAGCAGCCGCGGGGGACAGGTGGAGTCAGATACGCAGTATTTT,CASSRGGQVESDTQYF
TRBJ1-5,TRBV27,-,-,TGTGCCAGCAGTTTGGGAGGGTTAAATCAGCCCCAGCATTTT,CASSLGGLNQPQHF
TRBJ2-3,TRBV7-3,-,-,TGTGCCAGCAGCTTGACGGGAGCGGGAGATACGCAGTATTTT,CASSLTGAGDTQYF
TRBJ1-6,TRBV28,TRBD1,-,TGTGCCAGCAAATCGGGACAGTACTATAATTCACCCCTCCACTTT,CASKSGQYYNSPLHF
TRBJ1-1,TRBV14,-,-,TGTGCCAGCAGCCAGGAGGGCTCGGACACTGAAGCTTTCTTT,CASSQEGSDTEAFF
TRBJ1-5,TRBV7-2,-,-,TGTGCCAGCAGCTTAGCGGGGCAATATAGCAATCAGCCCCAGCATTTT,CASSLAGQYSNQPQHF
TRBJ2-2,TRBV20-1,TRBD2,-,TGCAGTGCTAGTGATAGCGGGAGGGACGCCGGGGAGCTGTTTTTT,CSASDSGRDAGELFF